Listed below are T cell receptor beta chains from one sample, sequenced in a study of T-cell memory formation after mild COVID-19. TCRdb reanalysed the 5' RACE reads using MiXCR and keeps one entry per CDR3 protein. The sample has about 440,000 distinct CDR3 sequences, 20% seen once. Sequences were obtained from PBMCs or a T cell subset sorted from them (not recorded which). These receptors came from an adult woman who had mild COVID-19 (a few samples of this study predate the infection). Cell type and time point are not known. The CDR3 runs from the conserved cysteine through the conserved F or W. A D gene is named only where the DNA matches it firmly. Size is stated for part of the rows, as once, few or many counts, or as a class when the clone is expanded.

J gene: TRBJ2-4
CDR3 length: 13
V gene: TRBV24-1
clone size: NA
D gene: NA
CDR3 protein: CATSGLGSDIQYF
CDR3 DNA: TGTGCCACCAGTGGTCTAGGGTCGGACATTCAGTACTTC

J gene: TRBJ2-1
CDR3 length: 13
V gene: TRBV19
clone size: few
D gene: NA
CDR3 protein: CASSRQIYNEQFF
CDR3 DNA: TGTGCCAGTTCGCGACAGATTTACAATGAGCAGTTCTTC

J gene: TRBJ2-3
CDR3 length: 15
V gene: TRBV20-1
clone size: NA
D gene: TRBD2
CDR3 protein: CSARVAGVHTDTQYF
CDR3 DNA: TGCAGTGCTAGAGTAGCGGGGGTGCACACAGATACGCAGTATTTT

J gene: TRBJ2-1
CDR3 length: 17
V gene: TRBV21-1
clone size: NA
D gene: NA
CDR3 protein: CASSKEGLAGGYNEQFF
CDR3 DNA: TGTGCCAGCAGCAAAGAAGGACTAGCGGGAGGCTACAATGAGCAGTTCTTC

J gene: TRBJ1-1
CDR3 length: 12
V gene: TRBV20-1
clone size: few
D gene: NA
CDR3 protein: CSARGMATEAFF
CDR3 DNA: TGCAGTGCTAGGGGGATGGCCACTGAAGCTTTCTTT

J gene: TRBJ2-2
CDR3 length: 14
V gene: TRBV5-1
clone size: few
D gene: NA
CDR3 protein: CASRIQGNTGELFF
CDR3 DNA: TGCGCCAGCAGAATCCAGGGTAACACCGGGGAGCTGTTTTTT

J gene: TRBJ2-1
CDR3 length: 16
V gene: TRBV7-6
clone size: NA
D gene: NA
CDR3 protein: CASSLAEVTSYNEQFF
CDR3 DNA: TGTGCCAGCAGCTTAGCGGAGGTAACCTCCTACAATGAGCAGTTCTTC

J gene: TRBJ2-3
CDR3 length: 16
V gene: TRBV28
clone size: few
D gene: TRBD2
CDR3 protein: CASRPPGLARTDTQYF
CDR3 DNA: TGTGCCAGCAGGCCTCCGGGACTAGCCCGCACAGATACGCAGTATTTT

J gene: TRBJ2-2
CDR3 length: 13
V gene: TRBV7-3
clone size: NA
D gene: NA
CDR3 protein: CASSSAGPGELFF
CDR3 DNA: TGTGCCAGCAGCTCGGCAGGTCCCGGGGAGCTGTTTTTT

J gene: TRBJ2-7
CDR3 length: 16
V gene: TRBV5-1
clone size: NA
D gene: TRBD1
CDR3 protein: CASSLASGQGAYEQYF
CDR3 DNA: TGCGCCAGCAGCTTGGCCTCCGGACAGGGAGCCTACGAGCAGTACTTC

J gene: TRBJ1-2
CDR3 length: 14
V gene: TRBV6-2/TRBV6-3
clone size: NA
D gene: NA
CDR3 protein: CASTARRQRYGYTF
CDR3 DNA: TGTGCCAGCACCGCACGACGGCAGCGGTATGGCTACACCTTC

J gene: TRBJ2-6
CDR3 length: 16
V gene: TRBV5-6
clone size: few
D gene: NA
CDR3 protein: CASSLAVRAGANVLTF
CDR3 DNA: TGTGCCAGCAGCTTGGCGGTGAGGGCTGGGGCCAACGTCCTGACTTTC

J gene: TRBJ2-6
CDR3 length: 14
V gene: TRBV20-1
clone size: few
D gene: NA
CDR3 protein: CSADTGTGANVLTF
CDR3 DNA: TGCAGTGCAGATACAGGGACTGGGGCCAACGTCCTGACTTTC

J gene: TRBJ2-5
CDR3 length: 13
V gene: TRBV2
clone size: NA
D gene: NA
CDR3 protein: CASSDTPGETQYF
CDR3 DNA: TGTGCCAGCAGTGACACCCCCGGTGAGACCCAGTACTTC

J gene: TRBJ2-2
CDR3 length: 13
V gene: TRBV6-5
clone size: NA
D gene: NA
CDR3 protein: CASSYLASGELFF
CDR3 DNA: TGTGCCAGCAGTTACCTAGCAAGCGGGGAGCTGTTTTTT

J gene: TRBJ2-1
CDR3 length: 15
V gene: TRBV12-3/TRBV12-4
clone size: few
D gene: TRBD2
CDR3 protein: CASSPRASGSDEQFF
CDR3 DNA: TGTGCCAGCAGTCCCCGGGCTAGCGGGAGCGATGAGCAGTTCTTC